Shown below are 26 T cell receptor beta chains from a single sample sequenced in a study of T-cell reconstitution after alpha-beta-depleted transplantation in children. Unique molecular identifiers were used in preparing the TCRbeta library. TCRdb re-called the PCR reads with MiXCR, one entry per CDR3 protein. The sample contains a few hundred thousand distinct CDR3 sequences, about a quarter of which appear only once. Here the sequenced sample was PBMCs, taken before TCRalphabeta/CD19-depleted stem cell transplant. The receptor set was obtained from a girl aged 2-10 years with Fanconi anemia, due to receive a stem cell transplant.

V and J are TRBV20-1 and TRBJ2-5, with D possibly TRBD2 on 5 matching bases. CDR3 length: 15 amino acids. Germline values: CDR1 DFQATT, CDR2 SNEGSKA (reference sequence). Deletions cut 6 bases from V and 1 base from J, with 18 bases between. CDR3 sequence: CSAASLQRFQETQYF. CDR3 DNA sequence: TGCAGTGCCGCTTCCCTCCAGCGGTTCCAAGAGACCCAGTACTTC.

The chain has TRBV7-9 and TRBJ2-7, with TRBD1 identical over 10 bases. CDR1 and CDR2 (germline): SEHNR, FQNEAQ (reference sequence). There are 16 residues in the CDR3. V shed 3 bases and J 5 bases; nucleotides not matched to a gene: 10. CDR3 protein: CASSFLPGQGSHEQYF. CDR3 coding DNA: TGTGCCAGCAGCTTCCTACCGGGACAGGGGTCCCACGAGCAGTACTTC. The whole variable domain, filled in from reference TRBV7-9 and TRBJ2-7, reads DTGVSQNPRHKITKRGQNVTFRCDPISEHNRLYWYRQTLGQGPEFLTYFQNEAQLEKSRLLSDRFSAERPKGSFSTLEIQRTEQGDSAMYLCASSFLPGQGSHEQYFGPGTRLTVT.

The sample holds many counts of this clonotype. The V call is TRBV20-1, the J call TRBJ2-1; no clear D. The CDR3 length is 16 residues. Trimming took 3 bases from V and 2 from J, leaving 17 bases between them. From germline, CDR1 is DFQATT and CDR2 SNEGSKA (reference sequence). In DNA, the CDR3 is TGCAGTGCTAGTAGCACAGAGTCCGTTGCCTACAATGAGCAGTTCTTC. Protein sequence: CSASSTESVAYNEQFF.

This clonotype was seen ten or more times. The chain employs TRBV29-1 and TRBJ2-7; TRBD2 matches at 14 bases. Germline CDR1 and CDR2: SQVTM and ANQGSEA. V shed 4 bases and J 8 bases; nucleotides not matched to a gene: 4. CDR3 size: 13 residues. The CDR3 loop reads CSVVGLAGVKQYF. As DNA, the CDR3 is TGCAGCGTTGTGGGACTAGCGGGAGTTAAGCAGTACTTC.

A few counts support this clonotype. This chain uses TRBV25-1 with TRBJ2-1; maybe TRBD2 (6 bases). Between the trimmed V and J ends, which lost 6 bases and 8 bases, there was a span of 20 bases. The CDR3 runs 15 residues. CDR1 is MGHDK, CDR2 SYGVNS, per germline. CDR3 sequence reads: CASSPMGLTDDEQFF. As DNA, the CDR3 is TGTGCCAGCAGCCCCATGGGACTCACAGACGATGAGCAGTTCTTC.

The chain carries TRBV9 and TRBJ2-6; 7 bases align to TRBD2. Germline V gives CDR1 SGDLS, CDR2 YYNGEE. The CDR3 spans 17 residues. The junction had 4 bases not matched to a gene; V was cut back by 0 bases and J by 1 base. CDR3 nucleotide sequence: TGTGCCAGCAGCGTAGCGGGAGGAATTTCTGGGGCCAACGTCCTGACTTTC. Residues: CASSVAGGISGANVLTF.

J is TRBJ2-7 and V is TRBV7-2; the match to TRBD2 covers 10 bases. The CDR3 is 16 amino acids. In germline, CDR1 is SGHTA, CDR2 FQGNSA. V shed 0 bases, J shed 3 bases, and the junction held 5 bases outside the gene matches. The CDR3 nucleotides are TGTGCCAGCAGCTTAGCCCCGGGACTAGCGATCTACGAGCAGTACTTC. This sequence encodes CASSLAPGLAIYEQYF.

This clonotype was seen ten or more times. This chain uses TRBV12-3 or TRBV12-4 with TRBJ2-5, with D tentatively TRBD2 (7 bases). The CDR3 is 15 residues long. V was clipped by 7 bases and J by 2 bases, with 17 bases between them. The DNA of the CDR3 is TGTGCCAGCACTGCGGGGGCAGTCTTACAAGAGACCCAGTACTTC. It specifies CASTAGAVLQETQYF.

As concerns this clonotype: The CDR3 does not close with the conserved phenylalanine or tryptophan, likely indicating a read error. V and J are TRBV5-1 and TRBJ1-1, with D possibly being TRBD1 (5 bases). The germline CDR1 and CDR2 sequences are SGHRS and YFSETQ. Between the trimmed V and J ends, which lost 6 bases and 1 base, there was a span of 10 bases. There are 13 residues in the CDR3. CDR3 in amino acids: CASTGWENTEAFC. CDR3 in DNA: TGCGCCAGCACAGGGTGGGAGAACACTGAAGCTTTCTGT.

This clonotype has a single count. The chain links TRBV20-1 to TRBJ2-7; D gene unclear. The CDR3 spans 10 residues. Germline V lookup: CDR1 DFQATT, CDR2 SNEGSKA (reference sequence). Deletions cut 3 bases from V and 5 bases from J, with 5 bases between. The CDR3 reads CSASVNEQYF. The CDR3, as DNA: TGCAGTGCTAGTGTTAACGAGCAGTACTTC.

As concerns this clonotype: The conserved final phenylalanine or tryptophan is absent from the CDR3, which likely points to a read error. CDR3 residues: CASSIGFGGYTC. The CDR3 DNA is TGTGCCAGTAGTATTGGATTTGGGGGCTACACCTGC. The rearrangement uses TRBV19 and TRBJ1-2; no reliable D call. Germline lookup yields CDR1 LNHDA and CDR2 SQIVND (reference sequence). The germline V and J ends were trimmed by 3 bases and 8 bases, with 10 bases remaining between them. This CDR3 spans 12 amino acids.

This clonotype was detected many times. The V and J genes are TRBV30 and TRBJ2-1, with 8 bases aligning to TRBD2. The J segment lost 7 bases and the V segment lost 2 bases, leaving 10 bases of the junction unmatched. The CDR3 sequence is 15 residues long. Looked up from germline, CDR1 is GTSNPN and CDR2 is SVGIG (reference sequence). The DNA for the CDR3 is TGTGCCTGGAGTCCGGGACTAGGCAACCAGAATGAGCAGTTCTTC. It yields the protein CAWSPGLGNQNEQFF.

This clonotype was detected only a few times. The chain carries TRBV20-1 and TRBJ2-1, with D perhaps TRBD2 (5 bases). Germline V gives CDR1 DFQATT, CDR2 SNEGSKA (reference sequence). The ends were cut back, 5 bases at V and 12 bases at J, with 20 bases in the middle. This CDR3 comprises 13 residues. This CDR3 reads CSAGKDSTLTQFF. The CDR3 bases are TGCAGTGCTGGCAAGGACTCCACCCTAACGCAGTTCTTC.

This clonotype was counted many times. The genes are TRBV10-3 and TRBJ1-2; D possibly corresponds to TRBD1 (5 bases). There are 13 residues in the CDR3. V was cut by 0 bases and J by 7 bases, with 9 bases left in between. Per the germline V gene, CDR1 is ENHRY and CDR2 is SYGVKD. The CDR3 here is CAISESGDRGYTF. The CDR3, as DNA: TGTGCCATCAGTGAGTCAGGGGATCGTGGCTACACCTTC.

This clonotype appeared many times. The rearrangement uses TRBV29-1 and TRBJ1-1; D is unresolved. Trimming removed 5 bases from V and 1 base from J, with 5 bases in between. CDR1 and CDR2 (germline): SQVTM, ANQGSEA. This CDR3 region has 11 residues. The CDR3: CSVRTNTEAFF. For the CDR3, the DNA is TGCAGCGTTCGGACGAACACTGAAGCTTTCTTT.

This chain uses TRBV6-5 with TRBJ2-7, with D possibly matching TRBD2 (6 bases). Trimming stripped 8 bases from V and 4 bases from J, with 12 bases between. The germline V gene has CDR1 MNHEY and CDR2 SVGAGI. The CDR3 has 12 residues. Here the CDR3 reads CASGYGGYEQYF. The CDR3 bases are TGTGCCAGCGGATATGGGGGGTACGAGCAGTACTTC.

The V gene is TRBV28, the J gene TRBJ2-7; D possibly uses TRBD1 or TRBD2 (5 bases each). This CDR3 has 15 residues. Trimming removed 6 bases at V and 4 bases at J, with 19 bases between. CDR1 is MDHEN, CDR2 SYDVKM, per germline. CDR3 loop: CASRTFLRGPYEQYF. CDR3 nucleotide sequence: TGTGCCAGCAGAACCTTTCTACGGGGCCCTTACGAGCAGTACTTC.

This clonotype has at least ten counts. The CDR3 nucleotides are TGCAGCGTTGGTCTGCGCGACGAGCAGTACTTC. Translated, it gives CSVGLRDEQYF. V gene TRBV29-1 combines with J gene TRBJ2-7; no clear D. CDR1 is SQVTM, CDR2 ANQGSEA, per germline. The V end lost 4 bases, the J end lost 5 bases, and 9 bases lay between the germline ends. CDR3 size: 11 residues.

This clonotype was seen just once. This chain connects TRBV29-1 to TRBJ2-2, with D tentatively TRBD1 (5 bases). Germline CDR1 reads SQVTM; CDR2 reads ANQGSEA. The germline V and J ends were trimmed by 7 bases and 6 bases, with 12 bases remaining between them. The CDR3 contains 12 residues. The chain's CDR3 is CSAGYLAGELFF. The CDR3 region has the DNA TGCAGCGCAGGGTACTTGGCCGGGGAGCTGTTTTTT.

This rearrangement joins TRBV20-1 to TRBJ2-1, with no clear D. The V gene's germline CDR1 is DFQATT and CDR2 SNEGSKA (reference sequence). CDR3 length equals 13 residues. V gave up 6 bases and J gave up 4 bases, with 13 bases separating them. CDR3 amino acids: CSAPRLNYNEQFF. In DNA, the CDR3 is TGCAGTGCCCCCAGGCTAAATTACAATGAGCAGTTCTTC.

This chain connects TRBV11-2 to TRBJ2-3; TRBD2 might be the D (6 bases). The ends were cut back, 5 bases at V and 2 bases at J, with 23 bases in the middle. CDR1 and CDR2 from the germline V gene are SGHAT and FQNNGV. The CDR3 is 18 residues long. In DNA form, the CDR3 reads TGTGCCAGCAGCCTCCCAGGCGGGGTACCAGCCGACACAGATACGCAGTATTTT. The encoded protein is CASSLPGGVPADTDTQYF.

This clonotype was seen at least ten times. CDR3 region: CATSRIGLAEETQYF. The CDR3, as DNA: TGTGCCACCAGCAGAATCGGACTAGCTGAAGAGACCCAGTACTTC. The rearrangement links TRBV15 to TRBJ2-5; 8 positions match TRBD2. CDR3 length equals 15 residues. CDR1 and CDR2 (germline): LNHNV, YYDKDF (reference sequence). V shed 2 bases, J shed 3 bases, and the junction held 5 bases outside the gene matches.

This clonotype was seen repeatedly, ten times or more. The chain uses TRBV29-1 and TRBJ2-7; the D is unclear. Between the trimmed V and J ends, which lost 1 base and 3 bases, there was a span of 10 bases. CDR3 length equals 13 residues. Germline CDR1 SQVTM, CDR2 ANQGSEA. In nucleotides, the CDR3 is TGCAGCGTTGAAGTCCAGGCGAGCTACGAGCAGTACTTC. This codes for CSVEVQASYEQYF.

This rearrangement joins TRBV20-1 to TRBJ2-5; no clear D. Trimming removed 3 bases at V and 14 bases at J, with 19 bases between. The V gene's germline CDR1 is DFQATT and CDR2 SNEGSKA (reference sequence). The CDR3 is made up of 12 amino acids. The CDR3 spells CSASKVYGLSYF. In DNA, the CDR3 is TGCAGTGCTAGTAAAGTGTACGGGCTTTCTTACTTC.

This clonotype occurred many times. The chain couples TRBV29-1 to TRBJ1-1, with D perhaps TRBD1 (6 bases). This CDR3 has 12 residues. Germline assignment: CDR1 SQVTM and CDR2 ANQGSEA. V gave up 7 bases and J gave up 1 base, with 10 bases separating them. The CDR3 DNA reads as TGCAGCGCCAAGACAGGGAACACTGAAGCTTTCTTT. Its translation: CSAKTGNTEAFF.

CDR3 bases: TGTGCCAGCAGTTCCCTCGATCACGTGAACACTGAAGCTTTCTTT. It specifies CASSSLDHVNTEAFF. The genes are TRBV6-5 and TRBJ1-1; D unresolved. The V gene lost 4 bases and the J gene lost 0 bases, with 12 bases spanning the gap. The CDR3 is made up of 15 amino acids. The germline V gene encodes CDR1 MNHEY and CDR2 SVGAGI.